These T cell receptor beta chains were read from a single sample in a study of neurological immune-mediated disorders. TCRdb re-derived calls from the 5' RACE reads in MiXCR, one entry per CDR3 protein. The sample contains roughly 56,000 distinct CDR3 sequences, around 10% of which appear only once. The specimen sequenced was PBMCs. The receptor set was obtained from a man aged 55 to 70 in good health. The CDR3 runs from the conserved cysteine through the conserved F or W. The D gene is left open where the match is weak. The size field is filled for only some rows; it gives once, few, many or a size class.

D gene | clone size | J gene | V gene | CDR3 DNA | CDR3 protein
- | - | TRBJ1-2 | TRBV25-1 | TGTGCCAGCAGTGAGGCCTTCGGTGTCTACACCTTC | CASSEAFGVYTF
- | many | TRBJ2-2 | TRBV7-9 | TGTGCCAGCAGCCCAAAGGGGCTTAACACCGGGGAGCTGTTTTTT | CASSPKGLNTGELFF
- | many | TRBJ2-7 | TRBV9 | TGTGCCAGCAGCGTAGTGCCCACTGAAGACGAGCAGTACTTC | CASSVVPTEDEQYF
TRBD1 | - | TRBJ1-3 | TRBV20-1 | TGCAGTGCTAGGGGACAGGATCGCTCCATATATTTT | CSARGQDRSIYF
- | medium-sized | TRBJ2-3 | TRBV20-1 | TGCAGTGCTAGAGACAATGAGGGACCTAATACGCAGTATTTT | CSARDNEGPNTQYF
- | many | TRBJ2-2 | TRBV12-3/TRBV12-4 | TGTGCCAGCAGTTTAATCCCGTTCCTTCAAAGGGGGAAGGGAACCGGGGAGCTGTTTTTT | CASSLIPFLQRGKGTGELFF
- | - | TRBJ2-7 | TRBV20-1 | TGCAGTGCTAGAGATCGAGGGCGGATCACCTACGAGCAGTACTTC | CSARDRGRITYEQYF
- | many | TRBJ2-5 | TRBV28 | TGTGCCAGCAGTTCGGTGGGGACCAGACAAGAGACCCAGTACTTC | CASSSVGTRQETQYF
TRBD1 | many | TRBJ2-2 | TRBV7-2 | TGTGCCAGCAGCCCCAACAGGGGAAGCACCGGGGAGCTGTTTTTT | CASSPNRGSTGELFF
- | many | TRBJ1-2 | TRBV15 | TGTGCCACCAGCGGGTCGGGGGGGCTCTATGGCTACACCTTC | CATSGSGGLYGYTF
- | many | TRBJ1-4 | TRBV20-1 | TGCAGTGCTAGACTCTCAGGCCAGCCGGTGGAAAAACTGTTTTTT | CSARLSGQPVEKLFF
- | many | TRBJ1-6 | TRBV5-1 | TGCGCCAGCAGCCGGGGGGGAGGCGATTCACCCCTCCACTTT | CASSRGGGDSPLHF
- | many | TRBJ1-2 | TRBV4-2 | TGTGCCAGCAGCCAAGAGCGCGGACAACGTACGGGCTACACCTTC | CASSQERGQRTGYTF
TRBD1 | few | TRBJ2-3 | TRBV10-2 | TGCGCCAGCACCCGGGGACAGGGGCGGAGAGCGGCAACTCGCACAGATACGCAGTATTTT | CASTRGQGRRAATRTDTQYF
- | - | TRBJ1-1 | TRBV7-9 | - | CASSFYICSATDTEAFF
- | many | TRBJ1-6 | TRBV5-8 | TGTGCCAGCAGCTGGGAAAGGGGAAGGGACTCACCCCTCCACTTT | CASSWERGRDSPLHF
TRBD1 | - | TRBJ1-6 | TRBV20-1 | TGCATTTGGGGACAGGGAGGGAATTCACCCCTCCACTTT | CIWGQGGNSPLHF
- | many | TRBJ2-2 | TRBV20-1 | TGCAGTGCACGACCTAGGGAGAACACCGGGGAGCTGTTTTTT | CSARPRENTGELFF
TRBD2 | - | TRBJ2-1 | TRBV5-1 | TGCGCCAGCAGCGTGACTCTCGCGGGGGGGTCCTACAATGAGCAGTTCTTC | CASSVTLAGGSYNEQFF
TRBD1 | - | TRBJ2-5 | TRBV20-1 | TGCAGTGCTGAGGAGGGACAGGGACGTTGGGACACCCAGTACTTC | CSAEEGQGRWDTQYF
- | many | TRBJ1-4 | TRBV12-3/TRBV12-4 | TGTGCCAGCAGCAGGACAGCAACTAATGAAAAACTGTTTTTT | CASSRTATNEKLFF
- | many | TRBJ1-5 | TRBV7-2 | TGTGCCAGCAGCTTAGATAGGAGCGGAGCATGGCCCCAGCATTTT | CASSLDRSGAWPQHF
- | - | TRBJ1-5 | TRBV27 | TGTGCCAGCAGTTTATCGGTTCCCGGCAGGGTTGAGAATCAGCCCCAGCATTTT | CASSLSVPGRVENQPQHF
- | many | TRBJ1-2 | TRBV4-2 | TGTGCCAGCAGCCACTCGGACAGTGCAAGATATGGCTACACCTTC | CASSHSDSARYGYTF
TRBD1 | many | TRBJ2-7 | TRBV5-5 | TGTGCCAGCAGCCGGACAGGGCCCTACGAGCAGTACTTC | CASSRTGPYEQYF
- | many | TRBJ1-5 | TRBV7-2 | TGTGCCAGCAGCCCGAGGGGGGACCAGCCCCAGCATTTT | CASSPRGDQPQHF
- | many | TRBJ1-1 | TRBV15 | TGTGCCACCAGCAGCGAGGGTGGGGGTGCTTTCTTT | CATSSEGGGAFF
- | many | TRBJ1-4 | TRBV27 | TGTGCCAGCAGTCCGGGGAGGCGGGGTGAAAAACTGTTTTTT | CASSPGRRGEKLFF
- | many | TRBJ2-1 | TRBV14 | TGTGCCAGCAGCCAAGATCTCTACAATGAGCAGTTCTTC | CASSQDLYNEQFF
TRBD1 | many | TRBJ1-1 | TRBV4-3 | TGCGCCAGCAGCCAAGATTTGGGAGGGGGCTTGAAAACTGAAGCTTTCTTT | CASSQDLGGGLKTEAFF
- | many | TRBJ1-5 | TRBV20-1 | TGCAGTGCTAGAGAAAGGCTGGGTAATAGCAATCAGCCCCAGCATTTT | CSARERLGNSNQPQHF
TRBD2 | once | TRBJ2-2 | TRBV5-1 | TGCGCCAGCAGCCTCGATAGCGGGACGGAGAACACCGGAGAGCTGTTTTTT | CASSLDSGTENTGELFF
- | many | TRBJ1-5 | TRBV6-2/TRBV6-3 | TGTGCCAGCAGTTACCTGGGGACGCCCCAGCATTTT | CASSYLGTPQHF
- | many | TRBJ1-2 | TRBV9 | TGTGCCAGCAGTCCGGTTCGTGAGGGCTACACCTTC | CASSPVREGYTF
TRBD2 | many | TRBJ2-7 | TRBV25-1 | TGTGCCAGCAGTGAATCAGCGGGGTGGTCCTACGAGCAGTACTTC | CASSESAGWSYEQYF
- | many | TRBJ1-1 | TRBV5-1 | TGCGCCAGCAGTCTAGACAGGAGGGCTGAAGCTTTCTTT | CASSLDRRAEAFF
- | many | TRBJ1-5 | TRBV12-3/TRBV12-4 | TGTGCCAGCAGTTTATCCCGTAGCGGGGGACGGGGCGGCAATCAGCCCCAGCATTTT | CASSLSRSGGRGGNQPQHF
TRBD1 | many | TRBJ2-3 | TRBV28 | TGTGCCAGCAGTTCCACCGGGACAGGTCAATATACGCAGTATTTT | CASSSTGTGQYTQYF
TRBD1 | many | TRBJ2-5 | TRBV15 | TGTGCCACCAGCGCAAGACAGGGCGGGGAGACCCAGTACTTC | CATSARQGGETQYF
- | many | TRBJ1-2 | TRBV4-2 | TGTGCCAGCAGCCAACCCTCGGCGGGACAAGGGTATGGCTACACCTTC | CASSQPSAGQGYGYTF
- | - | TRBJ2-5 | TRBV7-2 | TGTGCCAGCAGCTTAGCGGGTCGTGGGTTGGGCGAGACCCAGTACTTC | CASSLAGRGLGETQYF
TRBD1 | many | TRBJ1-6 | TRBV28 | TGTGCCAGCAGACCCGGACAGGGGTATAATTCACCCCTCCACTTT | CASRPGQGYNSPLHF
TRBD2 | many | TRBJ2-1 | TRBV10-3 | TGTGCCATCAGTGAGTCAGGCCTAGCGGGTGATTACAATGAGCAGTTCTTC | CAISESGLAGDYNEQFF
- | many | TRBJ2-2 | TRBV20-1 | TGCAGTGCTAGATCCCTCCAGGGTCCCGGGGAGCTGTTTTTT | CSARSLQGPGELFF
- | many | TRBJ2-2 | TRBV7-2 | TGTGCCAGCAGCCCCTTCGGGGATCGCACCGGGGAGCTGTTTTTT | CASSPFGDRTGELFF
- | many | TRBJ2-3 | TRBV20-1 | TGCAGTGCTAGCGGGGGAGGAGATACGCAGTATTTT | CSASGGGDTQYF
TRBD1 | many | TRBJ1-3 | TRBV11-2 | TGTGCCAGCAGCTCCAGGGGGTCTGGAAACACCATATATTTT | CASSSRGSGNTIYF
TRBD2 | many | TRBJ2-3 | TRBV20-1 | TGCAGTGCTCGACTAGCGGGGCCAGATACGCAGTATTTT | CSARLAGPDTQYF
TRBD1 | - | TRBJ1-6 | TRBV19 | TGTGCCAGTACTTTCCTAGGGGGCAATTCACACCTCCACTTT | CASTFLGGNSHLHF
- | - | TRBJ1-5 | TRBV28 | TGTGCCAGCAGTTTACACGTGGAACAAGTCCAGAATAGCAATCAGCCCCCGCATTTT | CASSLHVEQVQNSNQPPHF
- | - | TRBJ2-4 | TRBV6-1 | TGTGCCAGCTGGAACGACAAAAACATTCAGTACTTC | CASWNDKNIQYF
- | many | TRBJ2-7 | TRBV12-3/TRBV12-4 | TGTGCCAGCAGTGCCCCAGGGTCCTACGAGCAGTACTTC | CASSAPGSYEQYF
TRBD2 | many | TRBJ2-7 | TRBV5-1 | TGCGCCAGCAGCTTGGGGGCGGGGGGGCCCAACGAGCAGTACTTC | CASSLGAGGPNEQYF
TRBD1 | many | TRBJ1-1 | TRBV20-1 | TGCAGTGCTAGACCTATAAACCGACAGGGGGCGAACACTGAAGCTTTCTTT | CSARPINRQGANTEAFF
TRBD2 | few | TRBJ2-2 | TRBV7-3 | TGTGCCAGCAGCCCTAGCGGGGGGGCCACCGGGGAGCTGTTTTTT | CASSPSGGATGELFF
TRBD1 | many | TRBJ1-1 | TRBV5-6 | TGTGCCAGCAGAGACGACAGGGGAGTCATGAACACTGAAGCTTTCTTT | CASRDDRGVMNTEAFF
TRBD1 | many | TRBJ1-4 | TRBV4-3 | TGCGCCAGCAGCCAGAACTACAGGGGGCTTGAAAAACTGTTTTTT | CASSQNYRGLEKLFF
- | - | TRBJ2-5 | TRBV29-1 | TGCAGCGTTGTGGAAAAGCCCCAAGAGACCCAGTACTTC | CSVVEKPQETQYF
- | many | TRBJ2-5 | TRBV20-1 | TGCAGTGCGCACACAGCGACTACCCAAGAGACCCAGTACTTC | CSAHTATTQETQYF
TRBD2 | many | TRBJ2-1 | TRBV11-3 | TGTGCCAGCAGCTTAGCACAGAGCGGGGGATTCAATGAGCAGTTCTTC | CASSLAQSGGFNEQFF